The rows below give T cell receptor beta chains drawn from one sample of a study of cytomegalovirus exposure and HLA in healthy donors. This table comes from immunoSEQ multiplex PCR, and its TCRdb copy is limited to in-frame clones, with some not included. The sample lists 150,000 to 200,000 clones, 85% occurring once. Source material: PBMCs. The source is a man in his late teens or twenties in good health and CMV-seropositive. Each CDR3 is given with its conserved first and last residue. D genes are given only for firm matches. Only part of the rows carry a size: once, few, many, or a class if the clone is expanded.

abundance: -
v_gene: TRBV18
j_gene: TRBJ1-1
d_gene: -
CDR3nt: TGTGCCAGCTCCCTCTCTGGAGGAACGACTGAAGCTTTCTTT
CDR3aa: CASSLSGGTTEAFF

abundance: -
v_gene: TRBV10-2
j_gene: TRBJ2-1
d_gene: TRBD1
CDR3nt: TGCGCCAGCAGTGATTCACAGGGGCTGGGGGAGCAGTTCTTC
CDR3aa: CASSDSQGLGEQFF

abundance: -
v_gene: TRBV5-1
j_gene: TRBJ2-3
d_gene: TRBD2
CDR3nt: TGCGCCAGCAGCTTGGCCTCAAGCGGGAGCGCAGATACGCAGTATTTT
CDR3aa: CASSLASSGSADTQYF

abundance: -
v_gene: TRBV28
j_gene: TRBJ1-1
d_gene: -
CDR3nt: TGTGCCAGCAGTTTAACTGGGGACAAGGACACTGAAGCTTTCTTT
CDR3aa: CASSLTGDKDTEAFF

abundance: -
v_gene: TRBV5-1
j_gene: TRBJ2-5
d_gene: TRBD1
CDR3nt: TGCGCCAGCAGCCCCGCAGGGGGCGAGACCCAGTACTTC
CDR3aa: CASSPAGGETQYF

abundance: -
v_gene: TRBV28
j_gene: TRBJ2-1
d_gene: -
CDR3nt: TGTGCCAGCAGTTTAGATCAACAAGGGGATGAGCAGTTCTTC
CDR3aa: CASSLDQQGDEQFF

abundance: -
v_gene: TRBV11-3
j_gene: TRBJ1-3
d_gene: TRBD1
CDR3nt: TGTGCCAGCAGCTTAGAAGGGACAGGGACTGGAAACACCATATATTTT
CDR3aa: CASSLEGTGTGNTIYF

abundance: -
v_gene: TRBV7-3
j_gene: TRBJ2-1
d_gene: -
CDR3nt: TGTGCCAGCAGCCCATCAGGGGCGGGTCCGTACAATGAGCAGTTCTTC
CDR3aa: CASSPSGAGPYNEQFF

abundance: -
v_gene: TRBV6-1
j_gene: TRBJ2-3
d_gene: TRBD1
CDR3nt: TGTGCCAGCAGTGGGAGACAGGGGGTGAAGGGAGATACGCAGTATTTT
CDR3aa: CASSGRQGVKGDTQYF

abundance: -
v_gene: TRBV5-6
j_gene: TRBJ1-1
d_gene: -
CDR3nt: TGTGCCAGCAGCTTCGGTTTAGTCACTGAAGCTTTCTTT
CDR3aa: CASSFGLVTEAFF

abundance: -
v_gene: TRBV2
j_gene: TRBJ1-4
d_gene: -
CDR3nt: TGTGCCAGCATTGGGGGGGGACTAGAAAAACTGTTTTTT
CDR3aa: CASIGGGLEKLFF

abundance: once
v_gene: TRBV5-4
j_gene: TRBJ2-5
d_gene: -
CDR3nt: TGTGCCAGCAGCTTGGCCCGGGAGACCCAGTACTTC
CDR3aa: CASSLARETQYF

abundance: -
v_gene: TRBV7-2
j_gene: TRBJ2-5
d_gene: TRBD2
CDR3nt: TGTGCCAGCAGCACGACTAGCGGGGGGGCTGAGACCCAGTACTTC
CDR3aa: CASSTTSGGAETQYF

abundance: -
v_gene: TRBV9
j_gene: TRBJ1-1
d_gene: -
CDR3nt: TGTGCCAGCAGCGTAGAACCCGGACCCCCAGGGGCGAACACTGAAGCTTTCTTT
CDR3aa: CASSVEPGPPGANTEAFF

abundance: -
v_gene: TRBV2
j_gene: TRBJ2-5
d_gene: TRBD2
CDR3nt: TGTGCCAGCAGTGAGGTCAATGGGGGGGAGGAGACCCAGTACTTC
CDR3aa: CASSEVNGGEETQYF

abundance: many
v_gene: TRBV27
j_gene: TRBJ2-1
d_gene: TRBD2
CDR3nt: TGTGCCAGCAGTCCTGGGACTACTAACAATGAGCAGTTCTTC
CDR3aa: CASSPGTTNNEQFF

abundance: few
v_gene: TRBV29-1
j_gene: TRBJ1-1
d_gene: TRBD1
CDR3nt: TGCAGCGTTGAAGAGGGGACAGGGGAGGACACTGAAGCTTTCTTT
CDR3aa: CSVEEGTGEDTEAFF

abundance: -
v_gene: TRBV6-5
j_gene: TRBJ2-1
d_gene: TRBD2
CDR3nt: TGTGCCAGCAGTTACTCGGGACTAGCGGCCCACAATGAGCAGTTCTTC
CDR3aa: CASSYSGLAAHNEQFF

abundance: once
v_gene: TRBV6-1
j_gene: TRBJ1-2
d_gene: -
CDR3nt: TGTGCCAGCCAAAAACCGGGTTTTGGGAGCTATGGCTACACCTTC
CDR3aa: CASQKPGFGSYGYTF

abundance: -
v_gene: TRBV30
j_gene: TRBJ2-5
d_gene: -
CDR3nt: TGTGCGGCAGAAGAGGACTCAAAGACCCAGTACTTC
CDR3aa: CAAEEDSKTQYF

abundance: -
v_gene: TRBV29-1
j_gene: TRBJ2-7
d_gene: TRBD1
CDR3nt: TGCAGCGTTGAATTACTGGACAGGGGGTCGTACGAGCAGTACTTC
CDR3aa: CSVELLDRGSYEQYF

abundance: -
v_gene: TRBV5-8
j_gene: TRBJ1-4
d_gene: -
CDR3nt: TGTGCCAGCAGCTCAACTGTAGAGGGTGAAAAACTGTTTTTT
CDR3aa: CASSSTVEGEKLFF

abundance: -
v_gene: TRBV28
j_gene: TRBJ2-3
d_gene: TRBD1
CDR3nt: TGTGCCAGCAGATTTAGGACAGGTGGACCCCTCCGGCCAGATACGCAGTATTTT
CDR3aa: CASRFRTGGPLRPDTQYF

abundance: few
v_gene: TRBV4-2
j_gene: TRBJ1-6
d_gene: TRBD1
CDR3nt: TGTGCCAGCAGCCAAGGGGGACAGGGAGGATATTCACCCCTCCACTTT
CDR3aa: CASSQGGQGGYSPLHF

abundance: once
v_gene: TRBV6-5
j_gene: TRBJ2-7
d_gene: -
CDR3nt: TGTGCCAGCAGTTACTCGGGCAGTCTCTCCTACGAGCAGTACTTC
CDR3aa: CASSYSGSLSYEQYF

abundance: -
v_gene: TRBV5-4
j_gene: TRBJ2-7
d_gene: -
CDR3nt: TGTGCCAGCAGCTTAGGACAGTCCCACGAGCAGTACTTC
CDR3aa: CASSLGQSHEQYF

abundance: -
v_gene: TRBV11-3
j_gene: TRBJ2-3
d_gene: TRBD2
CDR3nt: TGTGCCAGCAGCTTGCGGGGGGGGCTGGATACGCAGTATTTT
CDR3aa: CASSLRGGLDTQYF

abundance: -
v_gene: TRBV19
j_gene: TRBJ2-7
d_gene: -
CDR3nt: TGTGCCAGTAGTCATTACGGGACTCGTGAAACCTACGAGCAGTACTTC
CDR3aa: CASSHYGTRETYEQYF

abundance: -
v_gene: TRBV27
j_gene: TRBJ1-5
d_gene: -
CDR3nt: TGTGCCAGCAGTTTAAGCGGGAGCAATCAGCCCCAGCATTTT
CDR3aa: CASSLSGSNQPQHF